The 5 T cell receptor beta chains presented below share a single source sample, sequenced in a study of control samples from healthy donors and cancer patients. Produced via immunoSEQ multiplex PCR; TCRdb's table is partial and in-frame only. In the table there are 150,000 to 200,000 clones, over 90% of which are singletons. Sequenced material: blood. The source is a woman under 40 in good health.

The chain employs TRBV5-1 and TRBJ2-1; a possible D gene is TRBD2 (6 bases). This CDR3 has 14 amino acids. Germline CDR1 and CDR2: SGHRS and YFSETQ. V lost 4 bases to trimming and J lost 8 bases, with 16 bases between them. The CDR3 loop is CASSDLREADEQFF. CDR3 nucleotides: TGCGCCAGCAGCGATCTCAGGGAGGCAGATGAGCAGTTCTTC.

Written as DNA, the CDR3 is TGTGCCAGCAGTGGCTTCGCCATTGGAAGAGATACGCAGTATTTT. Translation: CASSGFAIGRDTQYF. This chain joins TRBV5-6 and TRBJ2-3; D is undetermined. Germline loops: CDR1 SGHDT, CDR2 YYEEEE. The CDR3 is made up of 15 amino acids. The V and J ends lost 5 bases and 5 bases respectively, with 18 bases between them.

The chain joins TRBV30 to TRBJ1-2; tentative D call: TRBD1 (5 bases). The CDR3 length is 14 residues. Germline-derived CDR1 and CDR2 are GTSNPN and SVGIG (reference sequence). The V gene lost 5 bases and the J gene lost 7 bases, with 20 bases spanning the gap. CDR3 loop: CAWAVGTFNRGYTF. CDR3 nucleotide sequence: TGTGCCTGGGCCGTTGGGACTTTTAATCGTGGCTACACCTTC.

The chain is built from TRBV6-6 and TRBJ2-1; 12 nucleotides match TRBD2. The CDR3 length is 13 residues. J lost 5 bases, V lost 10 bases, and 3 bases had no gene match. Germline assignment: CDR1 MNHNY and CDR2 SVGAGI (reference sequence). The CDR3 DNA is TGTGCCACCAGACTAGCGGGGGACAATGAGCAGTTCTTC. It is translated as CATRLAGDNEQFF.

The chain uses TRBV5-1 and TRBJ2-7; TRBD2 is a possible D gene (5 bases). Per germline, CDR1 SGHRS and CDR2 YFSETQ. The CDR3 runs to 15 residues. The ends were cut back, 3 bases at V and 0 bases at J, with 13 bases in the middle. CDR3 sequence reads: CASSSGSGGSYEQYF. In DNA, the CDR3 is TGCGCCAGCAGCTCCGGAAGCGGAGGCTCCTACGAGCAGTACTTC.